These 17 T cell receptor beta chains came from one sample sequenced in a study of identical twins. TCRdb processed the 5' RACE reads anew with MiXCR; each CDR3 protein has one entry. The sample records about 690,000 distinct CDR3 sequences, roughly 6.2% being singletons. The sample taken for sequencing was naive T cells sorted from blood. Receptor source: a man younger than 35 in good health.

A word on this clonotype: Since a much larger clone is just one base distant, this may be a read error. The conserved closing phenylalanine or tryptophan is absent in this CDR3, likely reflecting a read error. The chain employs TRBV9 and TRBJ2-1, with a possible D match to TRBD1 (6 bases). From germline, CDR1 is SGDLS and CDR2 YYNGEE. Trimming left V 0 bases short and J 3 bases short, with 7 bases between. This CDR3 spans 14 amino acids. The CDR3 reads CASSVGGLYNEQFL. The CDR3 nucleotides read TGTGCCAGCAGCGTAGGGGGGCTCTACAATGAGCAGTTCTTA.

The genes are TRBV29-1 and TRBJ2-5; 7 bases are shared with TRBD1. The germline V gene has CDR1 SQVTM and CDR2 ANQGSEA. This CDR3 spans 13 amino acids. V shed 6 bases, J shed 5 bases, and the junction held 9 bases outside the gene matches. The CDR3 coding sequence is TGCAGCGTCCGACAGGGTGGTCTGGAGACCCAGTACTTC. It translates to CSVRQGGLETQYF.

The chain couples TRBV5-5 to TRBJ2-1; D perhaps matches TRBD2 (5 bases). The germline CDR1 and CDR2 sequences are SGHKS and YYEKEE (reference sequence). The CDR3 is made up of 17 amino acids. Trimming shortened V by 3 bases and J by 3 bases, and 19 bases separated the two germline ends. The CDR3 spells CASSSDYKAFHYNEQFF. The CDR3 DNA reads TGTGCCAGCAGCTCAGACTACAAGGCTTTCCACTACAATGAGCAGTTCTTC.

This chain links TRBV14 with TRBJ2-5; possibly TRBD1 for D (6 bases). From germline, CDR1 is SGHDN and CDR2 FVKESK. CDR3 length: 16 residues. V lost 6 bases, J lost 0 bases, and 17 bases lay in between. CDR3 loop: CASSHTGHVNQETQYF. In DNA form, the CDR3 reads TGTGCCAGCAGTCACACAGGGCACGTAAACCAAGAGACCCAGTACTTC.

Many counts were recorded for this clonotype. This chain joins TRBV18 and TRBJ2-3; no reliable D call. V lost 3 bases and J lost 3, with 16 bases in between. This CDR3 region has 16 residues. Looked up from germline, CDR1 is KGHSH and CDR2 is LQKENI. This chain's CDR3 is CASSPLDKEKTDTQYF. CDR3 in DNA: TGTGCCAGCTCACCCTTGGATAAAGAAAAAACAGATACGCAGTATTTT. The whole variable domain, filled in from reference TRBV18 and TRBJ2-3, reads NAGVMQNPRHLVRRRGQEARLRCSPMKGHSHVYWYRQLPEEGLKFMVYLQKENIIDESGMPKERFSAEFPKEGPSILRIQQVVRGDSAAYFCASSPLDKEKTDTQYFGPGTRLTVL.

The gene calls are TRBV7-2 and TRBJ2-5, with D unresolved. The CDR3 runs 14 residues. The germline V gene encodes CDR1 SGHTA and CDR2 FQGNSA. V dropped 5 bases and J dropped 2 bases, with 12 bases sitting between them. For the CDR3, the DNA is TGTGCCAGCAGCCACCCCCGCCCTCAAGAGACCCAGTACTTC. Translating gives CASSHPRPQETQYF.

This clonotype was detected ten times or more. One junction end disagrees with the germline gene, perhaps due to a read error. V gene TRBV4-2 combines with J gene TRBJ2-2; D uncertain. This CDR3 has 13 amino acids. CDR1 and CDR2 (germline): LGHNA, YNFKEQ. CDR3 loop: CASSQEHTGELFF. CDR3 nucleotides: TGTGCCAGCAGCCAAGAACACACCGGAGAGCTGTTTTTT.

This clonotype was picked up many times. This rearrangement joins TRBV5-1 to TRBJ2-1; D ambiguous. The V gene's germline CDR1 is SGHRS and CDR2 YFSETQ. The V and J ends lost 6 bases and 8 bases respectively, with 15 bases between them. This CDR3 has 13 amino acids. Here the CDR3 DNA reads TGCGCCAGCATGGGTTACGGTCTGTATGAGCAGTTCTTC. It codes for CASMGYGLYEQFF.

The CDR3 DNA follows: TGCAGTGCGAGACCGGGACTAGCGGGGGCCTACAATGAGCAGTTCTTC. It is translated as CSARPGLAGAYNEQFF. The chain recombines TRBV20-1 with TRBJ2-1; 14 positions agree with TRBD2. The germline V gene encodes CDR1 DFQATT and CDR2 SNEGSKA (reference sequence). With V trimmed by 6 bases and J by 2 bases, 6 bases remained unmatched. This CDR3 region has 16 residues.

The table lists this clonotype with many counts. The chain joins TRBV5-1 to TRBJ2-1; 8 bases agree with TRBD2. This CDR3 is built from 15 residues. J gave up 4 bases and V 5 bases, and 8 bases lay outside the gene matches. Germline lookup yields CDR1 SGHRS and CDR2 YFSETQ. The CDR3 nucleotides read TGCGCCAGCAGTGTTCAGCGGGAGCCGTACAATGAGCAGTTCTTC. Its protein is CASSVQREPYNEQFF.

This clonotype appeared many times. V is TRBV28 and J is TRBJ1-6; the D is unclear. CDR3 length: 15 amino acids. Germline lookup yields CDR1 MDHEN and CDR2 SYDVKM. V was clipped by 7 bases and J by 1 base, with 11 bases between them. CDR3 region: CASIPDRSYNSPLHF. DNA of the CDR3: TGTGCCAGCATTCCCGACCGATCCTATAATTCACCCCTCCACTTT.

This clonotype was recorded at least ten times. The V gene is TRBV12-3 or TRBV12-4, the J gene TRBJ1-3, with 10 bases fitting TRBD1. This CDR3 comprises 16 residues. The J segment lost 0 bases and the V segment lost 6 bases, leaving 5 bases of the junction unmatched. The CDR3 region has the DNA TGTGCCAGCAGGCTGGGACAGGGGAGCTCTGGAAACACCATATATTTT. Its protein is CASRLGQGSSGNTIYF.

This clonotype was seen repeatedly, ten times or more. The V gene is TRBV29-1, the J gene TRBJ2-2; possible D gene TRBD1, 5 bases. The V gene's germline CDR1 is SQVTM and CDR2 ANQGSEA. The CDR3 sequence is 16 residues long. The V gene lost 0 bases and the J gene lost 0 bases, with 11 bases spanning the gap. In DNA, the CDR3 is TGCAGCGTTGAAGATTCCGGCAGGGCGAACACCGGGGAGCTGTTTTTT. This gives the protein CSVEDSGRANTGELFF.

This clonotype has a count of ten or more. The rearrangement links TRBV12-3 or TRBV12-4 to TRBJ2-2; possibly TRBD2 for D (6 bases). Trimming pared 7 bases from V and 7 bases from J, leaving 13 bases between. This CDR3 region has 13 residues. CDR3 DNA: TGTGCCAGCAACGGGAGAAAGGTCGGGGAGCTGTTTTTT. Its protein is CASNGRKVGELFF.

This clonotype was seen a few times. The chain has TRBV12-3 or TRBV12-4 and TRBJ2-6; D is perhaps TRBD1 (6 bases). The germline V and J ends were trimmed by 6 bases and 4 bases, with 16 bases remaining between them. This CDR3 is 16 amino acids long. The CDR3 DNA follows: TGTGCCAGCAGACCGCCCGGGACACTGGGGGCCAACGTCCTGACTTTC. Translation: CASRPPGTLGANVLTF.

This clonotype was recorded at least ten times. J is TRBJ1-1 and V is TRBV11-2; D is unresolved. The CDR3 sequence is 12 residues long. V was trimmed by 5 bases and J by 8 bases, leaving 12 bases between them. Per the germline V gene, CDR1 is SGHAT and CDR2 is FQNNGV. The CDR3 protein is CASSPFSMEAFF. The CDR3 DNA is TGTGCCAGCAGCCCATTCTCGATGGAAGCTTTCTTT.

The sample holds a few counts of this clonotype. The V gene is TRBV6-2 or TRBV6-3, the J gene TRBJ2-2; D is perhaps TRBD2 (5 bases). The CDR3 extends over 13 amino acids. V gave up 8 bases and J gave up 5 bases, with 12 bases separating them. Germline CDR1 and CDR2: MNHEY and SVGEGT. This CDR3 reads CASLRDGTGELFF. CDR3 coding DNA: TGTGCCAGCTTGAGGGATGGAACCGGGGAGCTGTTTTTT.